The clone carrying this TCR beta chain was picked up a small number of times. The data derive from a study of blood T cell repertoires in COVID-19. About the research overall: Acute and convalescent COVID-19 specimens originated in the United States, Italy and Spain. T cells, B-cell-depleted T cells, or PBMCs provided the cDNA or gDNA that served as material.

Source study methods: The assay estimated nucleated cells by amplifying reference gene primers. Method: immunoSEQ multiplex PCR; TCRdb's copy keeps in-frame clones and lacks some. The V and J calls and clone size come from that table; D and trimming were worked out from the DNA. The table lists 200,000 to 250,000 clones, around 81% of them singletons. Specimen: PBMCs or T cells enriched from blood (not recorded which). The clonotype originates from a woman in her 40s with acute COVID-19.

As DNA, the CDR3 is TGTGCCAGCAGTGGGGCCAACTCCTACGAGCAGTACTTC. Amino acids: CASSGANSYEQYF. The chain links TRBV27 to TRBJ2-7; possible D gene TRBD1, 5 bases. The CDR3 is 13 amino acids. Germline-derived CDR1 and CDR2 are MNHEY and SMNVEV (reference sequence). V dropped 5 bases and J dropped 0 bases, with 8 bases sitting between them.